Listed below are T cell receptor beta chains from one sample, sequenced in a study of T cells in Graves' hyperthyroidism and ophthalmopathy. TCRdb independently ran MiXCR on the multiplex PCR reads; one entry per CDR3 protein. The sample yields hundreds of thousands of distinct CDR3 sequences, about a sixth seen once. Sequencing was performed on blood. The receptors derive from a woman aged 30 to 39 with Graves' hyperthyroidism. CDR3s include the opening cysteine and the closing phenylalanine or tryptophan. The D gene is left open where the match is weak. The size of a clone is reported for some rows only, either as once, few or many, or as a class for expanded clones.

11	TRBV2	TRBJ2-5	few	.	TGTGCCAGCGGTGAGGGGGTGGCACACTACTTC	CASGEGVAHYF
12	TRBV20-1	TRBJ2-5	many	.	TGCAGTGCCCAACAGGAGGGAGAGACCCAGTACTTC	CSAQQEGETQYF
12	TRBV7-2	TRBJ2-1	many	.	TGTGCCAGCAGCCCAAGGTGGGGTGAGCAGTTCTTC	CASSPRWGEQFF
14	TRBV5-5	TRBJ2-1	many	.	TGTGCCAGCAGCTTGTACCCTTCCTACAATGAGCAGTTCTTC	CASSLYPSYNEQFF
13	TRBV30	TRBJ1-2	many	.	TGTGCCTGGAGTGTTCCGGGGTTCTATGGCTACACCTTC	CAWSVPGFYGYTF
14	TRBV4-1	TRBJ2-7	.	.	TGCGCCAGCAGCCAAGACAGCCCCCCCTACGAGCAGTACTTC	CASSQDSPPYEQYF
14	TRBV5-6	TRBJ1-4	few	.	TGTGCCAGCAGCGTGGGATCTCCCTATGAAAAACTGTTTTTT	CASSVGSPYEKLFF
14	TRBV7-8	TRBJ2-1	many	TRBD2	TGTGCCAGCACAGCGGGAGGGCCTTTCAATGAGCAGTTCTTC	CASTAGGPFNEQFF
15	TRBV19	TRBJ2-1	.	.	TGTGCCAGTTTAAGAACGGGTTACTCCTACAATGAGCAGTTCTTC	CASLRTGYSYNEQFF
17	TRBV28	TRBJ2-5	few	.	TGTGCCAGCAGTATTCCCCGACTAACGGTTATCCAAGAGACCCAGTACTTC	CASSIPRLTVIQETQYF
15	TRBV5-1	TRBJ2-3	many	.	TGCGCCAGCAGCTTGGCGGGCACGACCACAGATACGCAGTATTTT	CASSLAGTTTDTQYF
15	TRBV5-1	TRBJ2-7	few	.	TGCGCCAGCAGCCCTTTTCTTAGTACCACCTACGAGCAGTACTTC	CASSPFLSTTYEQYF
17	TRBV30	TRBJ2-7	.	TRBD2	TGTGCCTGGAGTGTGGGACTAGCGGGAGATCTCTCCTACGAGCAGTACTTC	CAWSVGLAGDLSYEQYF
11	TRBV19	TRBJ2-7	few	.	TGTGCCAGTAGCACCTGGGGGGAGCAGTACTTC	CASSTWGEQYF